This TCR beta chain emerged from a study of neurological immune-mediated disorders. This clonotype has ten or more counts. TCRdb reprocessed the 5' RACE reads with MiXCR, giving one entry per CDR3 protein. The profile covers roughly 60,000 distinct CDR3 sequences, with about 3.5% appearing a single time and 2.2% taken by the ten largest. The origin of this receptor is a woman in her 50s with multiple sclerosis. The sequenced sample consisted of PBMCs.

The CDR3 region has the DNA TGCAGTGCTAGAAAGGTAGCGGGAGGGCCGAAAGACGAGCAGTACTTC. It specifies CSARKVAGGPKDEQYF. The chain joins TRBV20-1 to TRBJ2-7; 11 bases map to TRBD2. The germline V gene encodes CDR1 DFQATT and CDR2 SNEGSKA (reference sequence). The V and J ends lost 2 bases and 5 bases, in that order; junction bases with no gene match: 11. The CDR3 is made up of 16 amino acids.